These 19 T cell receptor beta chains came from one sample sequenced in a study of OX40 agonist ivuxolimab in advanced cancers. Data came from immunoSEQ multiplex PCR; TCRdb stores just in-frame clones and leaves some out. This sample carries approximately 100,000 clones, 90% of them seen once, and the ten largest clones take under 2%. Sequencing was performed on CD4+ or CD8+ T cells sorted from blood, taken in a trial of the OX40 agonist ivuxolimab. These receptors were collected from an adult with an advanced solid tumor such as melanoma, head and neck, liver or kidney cancer.

This chain uses TRBV15 with TRBJ2-5; D is uncertain. The V end lost 1 base, the J end lost 2 bases, and 8 bases lay between the germline ends. The V gene's germline CDR1 is LNHNV and CDR2 YYDKDF (reference sequence). CDR3 length: 14 amino acids. CDR3 DNA sequence: TGTGCCACCAGCAGAGGGCAAGCTCAAGAGACCCAGTACTTC. It specifies CATSRGQAQETQYF.

The V gene is TRBV4-2, the J gene TRBJ2-3; 9 bases map to TRBD2. Unmatched junction bases numbered 9, after V lost 1 base and J lost 4 bases. The germline gives CDR1 LGHNA, CDR2 YNFKEQ. This CDR3 has 17 residues. Written as DNA, the CDR3 is TGTGCCAGCAGCCAAGGGTCCCAGCGGGAGGTCTCAGATACGCAGTATTTT. As protein: CASSQGSQREVSDTQYF.

This clone came up once. The J gene is TRBJ2-7, the V gene TRBV2; 8 bases match TRBD2. Germline assignment: CDR1 SNHLY and CDR2 FYNNEI. The V segment lost 6 bases and the J segment 1 base; nucleotides outside the gene matches: 8. The CDR3 totals 15 residues. The CDR3 loop is CASRLDGGGSYEQYF. The DNA for the CDR3 is TGTGCCAGCAGACTGGACGGGGGGGGATCCTACGAGCAGTACTTC.

The chain recombines TRBV18 with TRBJ2-7, with 7 bases aligning to TRBD1. Germline V gene data show CDR1 as KGHSH and CDR2 as LQKENI. The CDR3 consists of 15 residues. V lost 1 base to trimming and J lost 4 bases; unmatched junction nucleotides: 7. In DNA, the CDR3 is TGTGCCAGCTCACCACAGGGGGCGATTGGATACGAGCAGTACTTC. As protein: CASSPQGAIGYEQYF.

The CDR3 loop reads CASSYGTSLLTDTQYF. The CDR3 bases are TGTGCCAGCAGTTATGGGACCTCCCTACTCACAGATACGCAGTATTTT. This chain connects TRBV28 to TRBJ2-3, with D tentatively TRBD1 or TRBD2 (5 bases each). The CDR3 contains 16 residues. Trimming took 4 bases from V and 2 from J, leaving 16 bases between them. Germline V gene lookup returns CDR1 MDHEN and CDR2 SYDVKM.

The V gene is TRBV10-2, the J gene TRBJ2-2; 11 bases map to TRBD1. V lost 8 bases, J lost 5 bases, and 7 bases stayed unmatched. The germline V gene has CDR1 WSHSY and CDR2 SAAADI. The CDR3 runs 15 residues. In nucleotides, the CDR3 is TGCGCCAGCGGAAGGACAGGGGGCTTAACCGGGGAGCTGTTTTTT. It codes for CASGRTGGLTGELFF.

V gene TRBV6-1 combines with J gene TRBJ2-7, with TRBD2 matching 10 bases. The CDR3 has 15 amino acids. Trimming at V came to 6 bases and at J to 1 base, leaving 6 bases not matched to a gene. The germline V gene encodes CDR1 MNHNS and CDR2 SASEGT. The CDR3 DNA follows: TGTGCCAGCAGGTCGGCTAGCGGGAGTTCCTACGAGCAGTACTTC. Its translation is CASRSASGSSYEQYF.

The V and J genes are TRBV14 and TRBJ1-4, with D possibly matching TRBD1 (5 bases). The CDR3 has 15 residues. Trimming removed 0 bases from V and 8 bases from J, with 13 bases in between. Germline CDR1 SGHDN, CDR2 FVKESK. CDR3 DNA sequence: TGTGCCAGCAGCCAAGATCGGGGCCGAAGGGAAAAACTGTTTTTT. This sequence encodes CASSQDRGRREKLFF.

The rearrangement uses TRBV11-2 and TRBJ1-5, with D maybe TRBD1 (6 bases). This CDR3 has 16 residues. Germline CDR1 reads SGHAT; CDR2 reads FQNNGV. Trimming shortened V by 5 bases and J by 2 bases, and 16 bases separated the two germline ends. CDR3 nucleotides: TGTGCCAGCAGCCCCGATGGGGGGCAGGGCAATCAGCCCCAGCATTTT. Translating it yields CASSPDGGQGNQPQHF. The whole variable domain, remainder taken from reference TRBV11-2 and TRBJ1-5, is EAGVAQSPRYKIIEKRQSVAFWCNPISGHATLYWYQQILGQGPKLLIQFQNNGVVDDSQLPKDRFSAERLKGVDSTLKIQPAKLEDSAVYLCASSPDGGQGNQPQHFGDGTRLSIL.

This clone was seen a single time. The chain is built from TRBV5-4 and TRBJ1-2; perhaps TRBD1 as D (5 bases). V lost 5 bases, J lost 5 bases, and 10 bases lay in between. The CDR3 runs 12 residues. CDR1 is SGHNT, CDR2 YYREEE, per germline (reference sequence). The CDR3, as DNA: TGTGCCAGCAGTCGGGACCCATATGGCTACACCTTC. The encoded protein is CASSRDPYGYTF.

This chain joins TRBV11-3 and TRBJ2-7, with a possible D match to TRBD1 (5 bases). Germline CDR1 is SGHNT and CDR2 is YENEEA. V was cut by 1 base and J by 2 bases, with 9 bases left in between. This CDR3 is built from 14 residues. DNA for the CDR3: TGTGCCAGCAGCTTAGCTCCAGGGCCCTACGAGCAGTACTTC. Encoded protein: CASSLAPGPYEQYF.

The CDR3 bases are TGTGCCAGCAGCTTAGTTTCGGACAGGGACGCTTTCTTT. Translating gives CASSLVSDRDAFF. The chain joins TRBV7-2 to TRBJ1-1; TRBD1 matches 8 bases. J was trimmed by 11 bases and V by 1 base; bases with no gene match: 6. This CDR3 contains 13 residues. Germline CDR1 and CDR2: SGHTA and FQGNSA.

J is TRBJ1-2 and V is TRBV19, with a possible D match to TRBD1 (6 bases). Deletions cut 5 bases from V and 7 bases from J, with 20 bases between. Germline values: CDR1 LNHDA, CDR2 SQIVND (reference sequence). This CDR3 region has 15 residues. Written as DNA, the CDR3 is TGTGCCAGTAGTCCCCGACAGGAAGGGGTCATTGGCTACACCTTC. Translating gives CASSPRQEGVIGYTF.

J is TRBJ2-3 and V is TRBV9; 8 positions match TRBD2. The length of the CDR3 is 15 residues. V lost 4 bases, J lost 4 bases, and 8 bases stayed unmatched. Germline V gives CDR1 SGDLS, CDR2 YYNGEE. The CDR3 loop reads CASSSLAGGSDTQYF. As DNA, the CDR3 is TGTGCCAGCAGCTCCCTTGCGGGAGGTTCAGATACGCAGTATTTT.

V gene TRBV27 combines with J gene TRBJ2-7; 12 nucleotides agree with TRBD2. From germline, CDR1 is MNHEY and CDR2 SMNVEV (reference sequence). Trimming at V came to 3 bases and at J to 0 bases, leaving 12 bases not matched to a gene. The CDR3 consists of 19 residues. The CDR3 loop reads CASSFGPPGLAGLSYEQYF. CDR3 nucleotides: TGTGCCAGCAGTTTTGGGCCCCCGGGACTAGCGGGTCTCTCCTACGAGCAGTACTTC.

The rearrangement uses TRBV6-1 and TRBJ1-3; tentatively, D is TRBD1 (5 bases). Germline CDR1 and CDR2: MNHNS and SASEGT. The CDR3 totals 14 residues. V was trimmed by 5 bases and J by 0 bases, leaving 8 bases between them. The CDR3 spells CASSLGVSGNTIYF. The CDR3 DNA follows: TGTGCCAGCAGTCTGGGGGTCTCTGGAAACACCATATATTTT.

Concerning this clone itself: One end of the junction is discordant with germline, which a read error may explain. The chain couples TRBV7-7 to TRBJ2-1, with 7 bases matching TRBD2. This CDR3 is built from 14 residues. CDR1 is SSHAT and CDR2 is FNYEAQ in the germline V gene (reference sequence). CDR3 bases: TGTGCTAGCAGCTTGGTTGCGGGAGCCAATGAGCAGTTCTTC. It specifies CASSLVAGANEQFF.

The rearrangement uses TRBV7-6 and TRBJ2-1; 7 bases agree with TRBD2. CDR3 length equals 18 residues. Germline V gives CDR1 SGHVS, CDR2 FNYEAQ. With V trimmed by 4 bases and J by 7 bases, 19 bases remained unmatched. The CDR3 region is CASSSEVGGSNIRNEQFF. The CDR3 nucleotides are TGTGCCAGCAGCTCCGAGGTCGGCGGGAGTAACATTCGGAATGAGCAGTTCTTC.

This clone was observed a single time. V and J are TRBV19 and TRBJ2-1; D unclear. The CDR3 sequence is 15 residues long. Germline V gene lookup returns CDR1 LNHDA and CDR2 SQIVND (reference sequence). Between the trimmed V and J ends, which lost 0 bases and 7 bases, there was a span of 13 bases. In nucleotides, the CDR3 is TGTGCCAGTAGTATAGATAAGGGATTGAAGAATGAGCAGTTCTTC. Translated: CASSIDKGLKNEQFF.